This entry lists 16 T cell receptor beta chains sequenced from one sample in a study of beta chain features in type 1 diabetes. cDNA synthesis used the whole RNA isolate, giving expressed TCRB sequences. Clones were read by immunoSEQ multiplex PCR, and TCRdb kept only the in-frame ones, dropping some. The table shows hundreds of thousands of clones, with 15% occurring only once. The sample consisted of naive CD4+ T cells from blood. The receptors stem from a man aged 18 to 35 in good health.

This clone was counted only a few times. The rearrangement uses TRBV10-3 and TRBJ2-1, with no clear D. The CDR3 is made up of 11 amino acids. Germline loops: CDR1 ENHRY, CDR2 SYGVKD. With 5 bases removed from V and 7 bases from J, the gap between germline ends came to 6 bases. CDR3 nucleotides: TGTGCCATCAGTCTTAAGAATGAGCAGTTCTTC. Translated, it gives CAISLKNEQFF.

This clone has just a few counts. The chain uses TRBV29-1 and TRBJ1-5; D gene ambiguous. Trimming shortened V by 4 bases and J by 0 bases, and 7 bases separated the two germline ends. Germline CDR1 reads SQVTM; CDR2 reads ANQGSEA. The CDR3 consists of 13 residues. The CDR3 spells CSVGFYSNQPQHF. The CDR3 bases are TGCAGCGTTGGGTTCTATAGCAATCAGCCCCAGCATTTT.

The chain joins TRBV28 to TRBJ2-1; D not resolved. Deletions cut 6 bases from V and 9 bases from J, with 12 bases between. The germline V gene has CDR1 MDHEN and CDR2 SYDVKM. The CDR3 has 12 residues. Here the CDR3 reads CASSPEFIEQFF. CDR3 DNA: TGTGCCAGCAGCCCCGAGTTTATTGAGCAGTTCTTC.

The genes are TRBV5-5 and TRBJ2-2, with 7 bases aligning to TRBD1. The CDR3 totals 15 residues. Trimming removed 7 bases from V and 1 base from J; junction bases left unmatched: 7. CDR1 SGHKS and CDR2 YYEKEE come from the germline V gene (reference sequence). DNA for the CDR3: TGTGCCAGCCATCTACAGGGGATGAACACCGGGGAGCTGTTTTTT. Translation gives CASHLQGMNTGELFF.

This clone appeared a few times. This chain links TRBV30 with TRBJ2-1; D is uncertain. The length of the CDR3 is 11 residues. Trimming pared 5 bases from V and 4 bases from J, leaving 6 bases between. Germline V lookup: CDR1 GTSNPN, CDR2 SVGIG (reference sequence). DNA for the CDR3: TGTGCCTGGGAGTTTTACAATGAGCAGTTCTTC. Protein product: CAWEFYNEQFF.

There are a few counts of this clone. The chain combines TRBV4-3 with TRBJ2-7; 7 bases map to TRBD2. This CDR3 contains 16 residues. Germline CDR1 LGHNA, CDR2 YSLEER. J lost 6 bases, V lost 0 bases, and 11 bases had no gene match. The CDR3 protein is CASSQDPTGGPIEQYF. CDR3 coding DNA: TGCGCCAGCAGCCAAGATCCTACGGGAGGACCCATCGAGCAGTACTTC.

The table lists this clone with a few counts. The CDR3 coding sequence is TGTGCCAGCATGAACCAGGGAGGCACAGATACGCAGTATTTT. Residues: CASMNQGGTDTQYF. The gene calls are TRBV2 and TRBJ2-3; D may be TRBD1 or TRBD2 (5 bases each). The CDR3 covers 14 residues. V lost 7 bases and J 1 base, leaving 12 bases between the germline ends. CDR1 and CDR2 from the germline V gene are SNHLY and FYNNEI.

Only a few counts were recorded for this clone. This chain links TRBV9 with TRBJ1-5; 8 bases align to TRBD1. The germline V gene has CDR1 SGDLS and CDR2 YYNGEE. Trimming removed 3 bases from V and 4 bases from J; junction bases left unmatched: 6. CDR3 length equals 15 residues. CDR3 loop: CASSAQGGRNQPQHF. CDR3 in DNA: TGTGCCAGCAGCGCACAGGGGGGCCGGAATCAGCCCCAGCATTTT.

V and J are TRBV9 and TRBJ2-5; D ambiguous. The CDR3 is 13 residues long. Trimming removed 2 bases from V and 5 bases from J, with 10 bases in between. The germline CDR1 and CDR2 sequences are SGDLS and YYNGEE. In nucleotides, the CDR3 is TGTGCCAGCAGCGTCACTGGAGTCGAGACCCAGTACTTC. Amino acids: CASSVTGVETQYF.

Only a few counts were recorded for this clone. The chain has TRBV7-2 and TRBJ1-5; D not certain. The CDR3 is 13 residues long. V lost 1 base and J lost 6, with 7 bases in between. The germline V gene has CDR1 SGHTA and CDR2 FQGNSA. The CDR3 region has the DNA TGTGCCAGCAGCTTAGATTGGGTTCAGCCCCAGCATTTT. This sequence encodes CASSLDWVQPQHF.

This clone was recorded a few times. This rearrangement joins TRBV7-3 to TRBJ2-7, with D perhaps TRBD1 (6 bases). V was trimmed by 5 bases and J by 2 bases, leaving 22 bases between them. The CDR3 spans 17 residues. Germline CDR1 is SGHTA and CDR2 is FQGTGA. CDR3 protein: CASSTRQEQGWAYEQYF. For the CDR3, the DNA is TGTGCCAGCAGCACCCGTCAAGAACAGGGATGGGCCTACGAGCAGTACTTC.

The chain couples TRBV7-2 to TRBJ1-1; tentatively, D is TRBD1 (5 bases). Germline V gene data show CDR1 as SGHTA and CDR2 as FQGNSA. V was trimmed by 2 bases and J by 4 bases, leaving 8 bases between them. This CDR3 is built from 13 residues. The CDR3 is CASSLRGVTEAFF. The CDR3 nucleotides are TGTGCCAGCAGCTTAAGAGGGGTCACTGAAGCTTTCTTT.

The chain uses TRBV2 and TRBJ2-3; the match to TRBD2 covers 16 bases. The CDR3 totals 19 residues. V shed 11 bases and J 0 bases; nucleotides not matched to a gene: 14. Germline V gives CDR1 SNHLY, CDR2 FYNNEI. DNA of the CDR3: TGTGCCGGCCTAACCCAGGGACTAGCGGGGGGGACTAGCACAGATACGCAGTATTTT. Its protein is CAGLTQGLAGGTSTDTQYF. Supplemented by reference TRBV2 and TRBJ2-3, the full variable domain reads EPEVTQTPSHQVTQMGQEVILRCVPISNHLYFYWYRQILGQKVEFLVSFYNNEISEKSEIFDDQFSVERPDGSNFTLKIRSTKLEDSAMYFCAGLTQGLAGGTSTDTQYFGPGTRLTVL.

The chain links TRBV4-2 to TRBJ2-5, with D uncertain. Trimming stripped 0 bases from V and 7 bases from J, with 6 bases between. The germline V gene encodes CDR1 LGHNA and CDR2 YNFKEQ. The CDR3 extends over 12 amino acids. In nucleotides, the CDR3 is TGTGCCAGCAGCCAAGAGTGGGGGACCCAGTACTTC. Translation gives CASSQEWGTQYF.

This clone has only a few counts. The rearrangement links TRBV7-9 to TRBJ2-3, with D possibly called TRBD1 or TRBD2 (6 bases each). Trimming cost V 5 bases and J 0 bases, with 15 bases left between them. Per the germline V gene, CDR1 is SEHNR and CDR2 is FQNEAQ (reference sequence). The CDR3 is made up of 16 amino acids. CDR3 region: CASSLLSGASTDTQYF. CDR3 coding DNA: TGTGCCAGCAGCCTCCTTTCGGGGGCGAGCACAGATACGCAGTATTTT.

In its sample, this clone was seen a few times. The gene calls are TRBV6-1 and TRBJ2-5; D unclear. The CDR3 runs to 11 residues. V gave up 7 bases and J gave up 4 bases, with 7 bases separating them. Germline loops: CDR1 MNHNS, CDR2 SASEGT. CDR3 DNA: TGTGCCAGCACTGGAAGAGAGACCCAGTACTTC. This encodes CASTGRETQYF.